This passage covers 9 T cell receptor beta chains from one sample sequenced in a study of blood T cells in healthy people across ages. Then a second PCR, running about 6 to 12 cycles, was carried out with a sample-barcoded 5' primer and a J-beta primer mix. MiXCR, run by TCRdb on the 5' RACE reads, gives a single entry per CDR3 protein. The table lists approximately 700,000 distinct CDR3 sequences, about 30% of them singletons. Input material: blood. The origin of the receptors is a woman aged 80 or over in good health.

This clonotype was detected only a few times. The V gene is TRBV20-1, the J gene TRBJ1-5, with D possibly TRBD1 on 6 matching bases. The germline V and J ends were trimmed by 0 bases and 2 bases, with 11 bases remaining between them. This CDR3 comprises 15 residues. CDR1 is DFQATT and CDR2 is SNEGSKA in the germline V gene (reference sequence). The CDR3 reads CSARDGAGGNQPQHF. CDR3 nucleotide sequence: TGCAGTGCTAGAGATGGGGCAGGGGGCAATCAGCCCCAGCATTTT.

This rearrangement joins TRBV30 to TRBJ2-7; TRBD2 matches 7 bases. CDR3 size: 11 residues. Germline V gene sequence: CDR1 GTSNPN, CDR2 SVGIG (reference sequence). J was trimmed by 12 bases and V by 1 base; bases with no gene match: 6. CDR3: CAWSASSGRYF. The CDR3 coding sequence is TGTGCCTGGAGTGCTTCTAGCGGAAGGTACTTC. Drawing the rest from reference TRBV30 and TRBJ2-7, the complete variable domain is SQTIHQWPATLVQPVGSPLSLECTVEGTSNPNLYWYRQAAGRGLQLLFYSVGIGQISSEVPQNLSASRPQDRQFILSSKKLLLSDSGFYLCAWSASSGRYFGPGTRLTVT.

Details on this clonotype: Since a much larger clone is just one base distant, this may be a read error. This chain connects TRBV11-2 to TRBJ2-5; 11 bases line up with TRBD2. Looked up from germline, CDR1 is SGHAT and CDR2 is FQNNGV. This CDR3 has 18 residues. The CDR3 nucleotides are TGTACCAGCAGCTCCTACTTTGGGCTAGCGGGGGGCCAAGAGACCCAGTACTTC. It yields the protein CTSSSYFGLAGGQETQYF.

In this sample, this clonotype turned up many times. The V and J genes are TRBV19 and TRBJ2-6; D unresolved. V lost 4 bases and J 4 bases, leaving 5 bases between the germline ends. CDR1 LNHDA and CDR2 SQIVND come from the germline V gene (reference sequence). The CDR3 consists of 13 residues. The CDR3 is CASSTPGANVLTF. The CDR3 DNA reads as TGTGCCAGTAGTACACCAGGGGCCAACGTCCTGACTTTC.

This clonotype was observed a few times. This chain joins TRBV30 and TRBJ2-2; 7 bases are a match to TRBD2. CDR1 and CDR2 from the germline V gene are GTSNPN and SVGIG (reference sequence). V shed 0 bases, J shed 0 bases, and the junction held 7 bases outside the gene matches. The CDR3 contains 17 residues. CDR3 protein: CAWSVLSGGTNTGELFF. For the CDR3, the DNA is TGTGCCTGGAGTGTACTATCGGGGGGTACGAACACCGGGGAGCTGTTTTTT.

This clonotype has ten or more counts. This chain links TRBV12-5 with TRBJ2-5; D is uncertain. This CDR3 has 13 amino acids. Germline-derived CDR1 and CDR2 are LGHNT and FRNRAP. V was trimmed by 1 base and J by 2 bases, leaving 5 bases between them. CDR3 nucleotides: TGTGCTAGTGGTTTGGGCTATCAAGAGACCCAGTACTTC. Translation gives CASGLGYQETQYF.

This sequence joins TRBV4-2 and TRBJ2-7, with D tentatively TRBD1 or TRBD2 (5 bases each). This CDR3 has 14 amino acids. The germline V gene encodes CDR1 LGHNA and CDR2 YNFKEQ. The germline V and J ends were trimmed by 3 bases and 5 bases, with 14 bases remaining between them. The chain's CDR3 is CASSQGLAVHEQYF. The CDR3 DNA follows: TGTGCCAGCAGCCAGGGGCTAGCTGTTCACGAGCAGTACTTC.

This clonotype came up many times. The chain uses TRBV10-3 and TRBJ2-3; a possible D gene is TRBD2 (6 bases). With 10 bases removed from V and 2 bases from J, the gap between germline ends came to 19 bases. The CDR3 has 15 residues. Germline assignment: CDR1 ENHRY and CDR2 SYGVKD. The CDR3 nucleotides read TGTGCCACCACGGGGTGGGGGGAGATCACAGATACGCAGTATTTT. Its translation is CATTGWGEITDTQYF.

CDR3 coding DNA: TGCAGCGCGCTGGGACCCTGGACAGGGGGTAGAAATGAGCAGTACTTC. Protein sequence: CSALGPWTGGRNEQYF. This chain links TRBV20-1 with TRBJ2-5, with 10 nucleotides matching TRBD1. Germline CDR1 DFQATT, CDR2 SNEGSKA (reference sequence). The CDR3 contains 16 residues.